These 28 T cell receptor beta chains share one sample of origin, sequenced in a study of T cells in Graves' hyperthyroidism and ophthalmopathy. Amplification targeted TCR beta CDR3 regions from RNA transcripts. Carried out on the TCR CDR3, a first-round RT-PCR used the HTBI primer set. MiXCR was run by TCRdb on the multiplex PCR reads, yielding one entry per CDR3 protein. The data show roughly 800,000 distinct CDR3 sequences, over 35% seen once. Material: blood. The receptors stem from a man aged 18 to 30 with Graves' hyperthyroidism.

The chain is built from TRBV12-3 or TRBV12-4 and TRBJ1-3; D is ambiguous. Between the trimmed V and J ends, which lost 6 bases and 0 bases, there was a span of 15 bases. CDR3 length equals 16 residues. The CDR3 is CASRKTGVSSGNTIYF. The CDR3 DNA reads as TGTGCCAGCAGGAAAACCGGGGTCTCCTCTGGAAACACCATATATTTT.

The chain combines TRBV7-2 with TRBJ2-7; 7 bases agree with TRBD1. Germline V lookup: CDR1 SGHTA, CDR2 FQGNSA. There are 14 residues in the CDR3. Trimming removed 7 bases from V and 6 bases from J; junction bases left unmatched: 12. CDR3 loop: CASTTRQGGREQYF. The CDR3 DNA is TGTGCCAGCACCACTAGACAGGGCGGACGCGAGCAGTACTTC.

The V call is TRBV5-1, the J call TRBJ2-7; the D is unclear. The CDR3 is 14 residues long. Per the germline V gene, CDR1 is SGHRS and CDR2 is YFSETQ. Trimming shortened V by 4 bases and J by 1 base, and 12 bases separated the two germline ends. CDR3: CASSPEAPSYEQYF. The DNA of the CDR3 is TGCGCCAGCAGCCCAGAGGCACCTTCCTACGAGCAGTACTTC.

V is TRBV29-1 and J is TRBJ2-7, with 12 bases identical to TRBD2. Germline-derived CDR1 and CDR2 are SQVTM and ANQGSEA. There are 14 residues in the CDR3. Trimming cost V 7 bases and J 9 bases; bases outside gene matches: 13. The CDR3 loop is CSDGLAGTLLGQYF. In DNA form, the CDR3 reads TGCAGCGATGGACTAGCGGGGACCCTCCTGGGGCAGTACTTC.

This clonotype was picked up many times. Mismatch with germline at one junction end may stem from a read error. The chain is built from TRBV9 and TRBJ2-5; tentative D call: TRBD2 (5 bases). Germline V gene sequence: CDR1 SGDLS, CDR2 YYNGEE. CDR3 length equals 12 residues. The CDR3 loop reads CASSAGGETQYF. The CDR3 DNA reads TGCGCCAGCAGTGCGGGTGGCGAGACCCAGTACTTC.

This clonotype was observed a few times. This chain links TRBV6-2 or TRBV6-3 with TRBJ2-2; TRBD2 matches 7 bases. The CDR3 covers 15 residues. Germline V lookup: CDR1 MNHEY, CDR2 SVGEGT. V dropped 6 bases and J dropped 0; count of bases not matched to a gene: 4. CDR3 region: CASRIAGPNTGELFF. The CDR3 bases are TGTGCCAGCAGAATAGCGGGTCCGAACACCGGGGAGCTGTTTTTT.

A remark on this clonotype: An end of the junction does not agree with germline; a read error may underlie this. J is TRBJ1-2 and V is TRBV7-2; 7 bases match TRBD1. The CDR3 length is 15 residues. Germline values: CDR1 SGHTA, CDR2 FQGNSA. The CDR3 spells CASRTTPGTADGYTF. CDR3 bases: TGCGCCAGCAGGACTACACCCGGGACAGCCGATGGCTACACCTTC.

This clonotype was counted many times. V and J are TRBV20-1 and TRBJ1-1, with D uncertain. V was cut by 3 bases and J by 7 bases, with 6 bases left in between. Germline CDR1 is DFQATT and CDR2 is SNEGSKA (reference sequence). CDR3 length: 10 amino acids. CDR3 nucleotides: TGCAGTGCTAGGGACCGTGAAGCTTTCTTT. Encoded protein: CSARDREAFF.

This clonotype occurred many times. The V gene is TRBV10-3, the J gene TRBJ2-5; no clear D. V shed 0 bases and J shed 1 base, with 6 bases lying between them. This CDR3 comprises 14 residues. In germline, CDR1 is ENHRY, CDR2 SYGVKD. The chain's CDR3 is CAISESGFQETQYF. In nucleotides, the CDR3 is TGTGCCATCAGTGAGTCAGGCTTCCAAGAGACCCAGTACTTC.

As regards this clonotype: Relative to the germline gene, one junction end is altered; a read error may explain this. The chain carries TRBV7-2 and TRBJ2-5; 10 nucleotides line up with TRBD1. The CDR3 has 16 residues. CDR1 is SGHTA and CDR2 is FQGNSA in the germline V gene. The CDR3 DNA reads TGCGCCAGCAGCCAAGCTTGGAGACAGGGGGCGGAGACCCAGTACTTC. It specifies CASSQAWRQGAETQYF.

Note on this clonotype: Mismatch with germline at one junction end may stem from a read error. The J gene is TRBJ2-7, the V gene TRBV25-1; D unclear. This CDR3 comprises 15 residues. Per germline, CDR1 MGHDK and CDR2 SYGVNS. In DNA form, the CDR3 reads TGCGCCAGCAGCCAAGAGCAGGTTTTTCCCTACGAGCAGTACTTC. Residues: CASSQEQVFPYEQYF.

V is TRBV9 and J is TRBJ1-1; the D gene is possibly TRBD1 (5 bases). The CDR3 is made up of 15 amino acids. V lost 4 bases and J lost 5, with 18 bases in between. Germline CDR1 SGDLS, CDR2 YYNGEE. As DNA, the CDR3 is TGTGCCAGCAGCCAAGAAGGGGCGCGGGATACTGAAGCTTTCTTT. This gives the protein CASSQEGARDTEAFF.

The chain is built from TRBV7-2 and TRBJ2-7; possibly TRBD2 for D (5 bases). CDR3 length: 16 residues. The germline V gene encodes CDR1 SGHTA and CDR2 FQGNSA. Trimming removed 3 bases at V and 3 bases at J, with 18 bases between. CDR3 DNA: TGTGCCAGCAGCTTGGAATACCCGGGATCGATCTACGAGCAGTACTTC. Translation: CASSLEYPGSIYEQYF.

The V and J genes are TRBV20-1 and TRBJ1-2, with TRBD1 matching 12 bases. J was trimmed by 6 bases and V by 3 bases; bases with no gene match: 8. This CDR3 region has 15 residues. Germline CDR1 and CDR2: DFQATT and SNEGSKA (reference sequence). CDR3 nucleotides: TGCAGTGCTAGTGGTTTGGGACAGGGGGCAGATGGCTACACCTTC. Amino acid sequence: CSASGLGQGADGYTF.

About this clonotype: Possible read error: a much larger clone is one base away. This chain uses TRBV7-2 with TRBJ1-1; no definite D call. The CDR3 has 14 amino acids. Germline V gene sequence: CDR1 SGHTA, CDR2 FQGNSA. CDR3 in amino acids: CATSLGRYNTEAFF. In DNA, the CDR3 is TGTGCCACCAGCTTGGGCAGGTACAACACTGAAGCTTTCTTT.

This chain joins TRBV9 and TRBJ2-7, with D maybe TRBD2 (5 bases). From germline, CDR1 is SGDLS and CDR2 YYNGEE. This CDR3 region has 15 residues. Trimming removed 7 bases from V and 2 bases from J, with 19 bases in between. The CDR3 spells CASSPRISEAYEQYF. Here the CDR3 DNA reads TGTGCCAGCTCACCACGTATTAGCGAGGCCTACGAGCAGTACTTC.

Notes on this clonotype: One junction end disagrees with the germline gene, perhaps due to a read error. The V call is TRBV2, the J call TRBJ2-5; D may be TRBD2 (5 bases). Per the germline V gene, CDR1 is SNHLY and CDR2 is FYNNEI. CDR3 length equals 15 residues. DNA for the CDR3: TGTGCCAGCAGTGAAATCTGGGGAGCCCAAGAGCCCCAGTACTTC. Translated, it gives CASSEIWGAQEPQYF.

Remarks on this clonotype: This may arise from a read error, as a much more abundant clone is one base away. Because the CDR3 is missing its conserved closing phenylalanine or tryptophan, this is likely a read error. J is TRBJ1-3 and V is TRBV7-9; unclear D gene. Germline values: CDR1 SEHNR, CDR2 FQNEAQ (reference sequence). This CDR3 region has 14 residues. CDR3 sequence: CASSERTSGNTIYC. CDR3 bases: TGCGCCAGCAGCGAACGGACCTCTGGAAACACCATATATTGT.

There are a few counts of this clonotype. The chain joins TRBV12-3 or TRBV12-4 to TRBJ2-7, with no clear D. Trimming removed 3 bases from V and 0 bases from J, with 15 bases in between. The length of the CDR3 is 16 residues. CDR3 coding DNA: TGTGCCAGCAGTTTGTTGAACGCCCTGGGCTCCTACGAGCAGTACTTC. This codes for CASSLLNALGSYEQYF.

About this clonotype: This may be a read error: a much more frequent sequence differs by one nucleotide. Since the CDR3 does not end with the conserved phenylalanine or tryptophan, this likely comes from a read error. The chain employs TRBV9 and TRBJ2-5; D remains unclear. The CDR3 contains 10 residues. Trimming stripped 7 bases from V and 9 bases from J, with 10 bases between. Germline V lookup: CDR1 SGDLS, CDR2 YYNGEE. CDR3 amino acids: CASLAGAQYY. CDR3 sequence (DNA): TGTGCCAGCCTCGCTGGGGCCCAGTACTAC.

As concerns this clonotype: Relative to the germline gene, one junction end is altered; a read error may explain this. The chain recombines TRBV5-6 with TRBJ2-2; tentatively, D is TRBD1 or TRBD2 (5 bases each). The germline V gene has CDR1 SGHDT and CDR2 YYEEEE. CDR3 length: 14 amino acids. The CDR3 here is CASSLLRDAGELFF. The CDR3 bases are TGTGCCAGTAGCTTACTACGGGACGCCGGGGAGCTGTTTTTT.

This rearrangement joins TRBV7-6 to TRBJ1-6; 7 nucleotides match TRBD1. Per germline, CDR1 SGHVS and CDR2 FNYEAQ. The CDR3 is made up of 15 amino acids. With 5 bases clipped from V and 4 bases from J, the junction kept 5 bases outside the gene matches. The CDR3 DNA reads TGTGCCAGCAGCCCCAAGGGACAGTATAATTCACCCCTCCACTTT. Its protein product is CASSPKGQYNSPLHF.

This clonotype was recorded at least ten times. V and J are TRBV7-7 and TRBJ1-5; no definite D call. This CDR3 has 10 residues. Germline CDR1 SSHAT, CDR2 FNYEAQ (reference sequence). This chain's CDR3 is CASPTQPQHF. The CDR3 bases are TGTGCTAGCCCGACCCAGCCCCAGCATTTT.

This sequence joins TRBV11-1 and TRBJ2-7; 7 bases agree with TRBD2. Germline V gene sequence: CDR1 SGHAT, CDR2 FQDESV (reference sequence). Germline trimming cut 1 base from V and 2 bases from J; bases unmatched to any gene: 11. The length of the CDR3 is 17 residues. DNA of the CDR3: TGTGCCAGCAGCTTAGACTTCGGCGGGAGAGTGGCCTACGAGCAGTACTTC. Translated, it gives CASSLDFGGRVAYEQYF.

CDR3 residues: CASSPTLQGRANRETQYF. The CDR3 coding sequence is TGTGCCAGCAGCCCTACCCTACAAGGCAGGGCCAACCGAGAGACCCAGTACTTC. The genes are TRBV7-2 and TRBJ2-5, with D tentatively TRBD1 (5 bases). Germline CDR1 reads SGHTA; CDR2 reads FQGNSA. The CDR3 length is 18 residues. V lost 5 bases and J 4 bases, leaving 26 bases between the germline ends. Full variable domain (rest looked up from reference TRBV7-2 and TRBJ2-5): GAGVSQSPSNKVTEKGKDVELRCDPISGHTALYWYRQSLGQGLEFLIYFQGNSAPDKSGLPSDRFSAERTGGSVSTLTIQRTQQEDSAVYLCASSPTLQGRANRETQYFGPGTRLLVL.

Of note for this clonotype: One junction end disagrees with the germline gene, perhaps due to a read error. The V and J genes are TRBV5-5 and TRBJ2-6, with TRBD1 matching 8 bases. CDR1 SGHKS and CDR2 YYEKEE come from the germline V gene (reference sequence). The CDR3 covers 18 residues. CDR3 sequence: CASSYRTGFSSGASVLTF. DNA of the CDR3: TGTGCCAGCAGCTATCGGACAGGGTTCAGCTCTGGGGCCAGCGTCCTGACTTTC.

The V gene is TRBV20-1, the J gene TRBJ1-1; no clear D. V shed 3 bases and J shed 4 bases, with 15 bases lying between them. CDR1 and CDR2 (germline): DFQATT, SNEGSKA (reference sequence). There are 14 residues in the CDR3. The CDR3 loop is CSASPLGKGTEAFF. The CDR3 nucleotides are TGCAGTGCTAGCCCCCTGGGTAAAGGCACTGAAGCTTTCTTT.

A remark on this clonotype: Germline and junction disagree at one end, which may indicate a read error. The chain recombines TRBV5-1 with TRBJ1-1; D uncertain. The CDR3 runs 15 residues. Germline loops: CDR1 SGHRS, CDR2 YFSETQ. CDR3 nucleotides: TGTGCCAGCAGGAACGGAGGATGGGGTGACACTGAAGCTTTCTTT. Its translation is CASRNGGWGDTEAFF.